This T cell receptor (beta chain) was observed in a study of shared clonotypes between healthy human individuals (dated by TCRdb to the early 2020s). The study in broad terms: A couple of women and a few men aged 18 to 49 years were included in the cohort. For each donor, CD4 naive and CD4 memory were each given three plates, CD8 naive was given two plates, and CD8 memory was given one plate. To increase sequencing depth and limit assay-specific biases, different laboratories used diverse techniques to prepare libraries and sequence TCR repertoires. Each donor's leukapheresis produced roughly between about 0.8 and 8.9 billion PBMCs. Blood TCR repertoires of five healthy adults were deeply sequenced to estimate repertoire size and the extent of clonotype sharing between individuals. Paper-wide results and their limitations: Sharing across four donors was observed for roughly 5.4% of naive CD4, under 4% of naive CD8, roughly 2.4% of memory CD4, and approximately 0.41% of memory CD8 clonotypes. Because the study included a small number of donors, the genetic and exposure-history diversity represented was limited. Even with the large sequencing depth, rarefaction of the sorted-subset datasets indicated that sequencing was incomplete. Only blood was sampled, and tissue TCR repertoires likely differ from those in blood. Larger estimated clonotype richness was generally found for naive subsets than for memory subsets. Compared with non-shared clonotypes, clonotypes shared by all four sorted-subset donors had higher generation probabilities. Pairwise subsampling indicated that sequencing depth was expected to affect the degree of clonotype sharing among donors.

Healthy HIV-negative adults with no recently reported acute infections or vaccinations were included as donors. Only Caucasian adults living in Nashville, Tennessee, USA were represented among the donors. Magnetic negative selection was used to enrich CD4+ T cells, after which naive cells were positively selected on CD45RA and the negative fraction became the memory subset. After blood collection by leukapheresis, PBMCs were isolated using Ficoll-Histopaque density gradient centrifugation and then cryopreserved in the vapor phase of liquid nitrogen. Purity and quantity of every magnetically sorted T cell population were checked by analytical flow cytometry. From each sorted fraction, genomic DNA was isolated and quantified by UV absorbance on a Nanodrop 2000c. TCR CDR3 regions were amplified from genomic DNA by multiplex PCR using the deep immunoSEQ assay. Extracted genomic DNA from each cell subset was distributed evenly across all wells of several immunoSEQ 96-well plates, and each plate was treated as a replicate. For sorted subsets, roughly 200 ng of genomic DNA, equivalent to 25,000 to 35,000 T cell genomes, went into each replicate PCR. Purified libraries were quantified with a Qubit 3.0 fluorometer, sized on a Bioanalyzer 2100, and re-quantified with the KAPA Library Quantification kit. A separate single-read 150-cycle Illumina NextSeq 550 flow cell was used to sequence each immunoSEQ 96-well plate. Regarding the original processing steps: The immunoSEQ output contained only junctional sequences without quality scores, so filtering could not match that applied to full-length reads. To assign V/J genes and CDR3, sequences were annotated against IMGT germline references using PyIR, a Python wrapper for IgBLAST v1.9. Reads were filtered out if the reads had weak V/J assignments (E-value above 1e-6), no CDR3, stop codons, out-of-frame junctions, or ambiguous translated residues. V3J clonotypes were defined by identical inferred V gene, J gene, and CDR3 amino acid sequence. Percentage overlap between repertoires was calculated by dividing the number of shared unique clonotypes by the size of the smaller repertoire. Three approaches were used to assess repertoire richness: RTK rarefaction, the Chao1 estimator, and Recon v2.1 estimates of unobserved clonotypes. OLGA was used to compute generation probabilities for all TCRbeta clonotypes that the gDNA method yielded from a few donors. Entries here come from immuneACCESS through TCRdb and include only in-frame sequences with V and J called. Some clones fail to appear in such tables; in the studies checked, an unresolved V gene covers under half of the shortfall, and the cause of the remainder is unknown. The V and J calls and clone size are taken from that table; D and trimming were inferred from the DNA. Present in this sample are more than 1 million clones, approximately 80% of which were seen just once. The ten largest make up 0.52% of the sample.

CDR1 and CDR2 are read off the germline V gene (reference sequence) as MNHEY and SMNVEV. Taken from cysteine to phenylalanine, the CDR3 has 16 residues. Just CDR3 DNA is preserved here, 48 bases in frame from base 1. The V end loses 10 bases and the J end loses 1 base, and a stretch of 19 bases separates them. Note on this clone: This receptor's antigen is unknown. There are no base qualities to consult, and no much larger clone falls within one base.

Sequenced material: memory CD4+ T cells from PBMCs. Taken with the paper, the label for cell subset or site translates to: CD45RA-negative fraction. The rearranged chain carries TRBV27 and TRBJ2-2; TRBD1 is perhaps the D gene, given 6 matching bases. This clonotype was obtained from a man younger than 30 in good health. Some clones in this sample may be carry-over from other donors' samples. The CDR3 sequence is CANRRPGQKNTGELFF. The DNA sequence is as follows: TGTGCCAATCGTAGGCCGGGACAAAAGAACACCGGGGAGCTGTTTTTT.